One and the same sample provided the 8 T cell receptor beta chains below, sequenced in a study of metastatic and nonmetastatic thyroid tumors. TCRdb re-called the PCR reads via MiXCR. The repertoire includes roughly 71,000 clones, about 17% of them detected once, and around 13% sits in the top ten. Each patient came to thyroid surgery without any prior treatment (of any kind). Sequencing input: blood. The receptor source for this set is a female donor with papillary thyroid cancer or a benign thyroid nodule (not recorded which). Some clones in this sample may be carry-over from other donors' samples.

The chain recombines TRBV14 with TRBJ2-2; D remains ambiguous. Germline CDR1 is SGHDN and CDR2 is FVKESK. The CDR3 has 13 amino acids. Deletions cut 7 bases from V and 2 bases from J, with 8 bases between. The CDR3 loop is CASTASNTGELFF. CDR3 DNA: TGTGCCAGCACTGCGAGTAACACCGGGGAGCTGTTTTTT.

This clone was observed at least ten times. The V call is TRBV30, the J call TRBJ2-3; weak D call: TRBD2 (5 bases). Germline CDR1 GTSNPN, CDR2 SVGIG (reference sequence). The CDR3 runs 10 residues. Trimming cost V 8 bases and J 5 bases, with 8 bases left between them. The CDR3 loop is CAREGDTQYF. DNA for the CDR3: TGTGCCCGCGAGGGAGATACGCAGTATTTT. The complete variable domain, with remaining parts taken from reference TRBV30 and TRBJ2-3, reads SQTIHQWPATLVQPVGSPLSLECTVEGTSNPNLYWYRQAAGRGLQLLFYSVGIGQISSEVPQNLSASRPQDRQFILSSKKLLLSDSGFYLCAREGDTQYFGPGTRLTVL.

The sample holds many counts of this clone. The chain links TRBV7-9 to TRBJ2-1; 7 bases are a match to TRBD1. The CDR3 extends over 16 amino acids. CDR1 is SEHNR, CDR2 FQNEAQ, per germline (reference sequence). J gave up 0 bases and V 2 bases, and 4 bases lay outside the gene matches. CDR3 amino acids: CASSLQGVDSYNEQFF. CDR3 DNA sequence: TGTGCCAGCAGCTTACAGGGGGTCGACTCCTACAATGAGCAGTTCTTC.

V gene TRBV12-3 or TRBV12-4 combines with J gene TRBJ2-1; D gene unclear. The CDR3 length is 13 residues. V lost 6 bases and J 2 bases, leaving 8 bases between the germline ends. The CDR3 region is CASRPTAYNEQFF. In nucleotides, the CDR3 is TGTGCCAGCAGGCCCACAGCCTACAATGAGCAGTTCTTC.

This clone was observed many times. The chain joins TRBV11-2 to TRBJ1-5; a weak D match, TRBD1 (5 bases). The CDR3 extends over 15 amino acids. Looked up from germline, CDR1 is SGHAT and CDR2 is FQNNGV. V lost 1 base to trimming and J lost 5 bases, with 12 bases between them. The CDR3 loop is CASSLVVGRDQPQHF. For the CDR3, the DNA is TGTGCCAGCAGCTTAGTAGTTGGCAGGGATCAGCCCCAGCATTTT.

This clone appeared many times. The chain carries TRBV5-1 and TRBJ2-3, with D maybe TRBD1 (5 bases). Trimming shortened V by 5 bases and J by 4 bases, and 11 bases separated the two germline ends. Germline V gene lookup returns CDR1 SGHRS and CDR2 YFSETQ. There are 13 residues in the CDR3. CDR3 sequence (DNA): TGCGCCAGCAGGGAACAGGAATCAGATACGCAGTATTTT. Translation: CASREQESDTQYF.

This clone was found many times. V is TRBV10-1 and J is TRBJ2-4; TRBD2 matches at 10 bases. V dropped 3 bases and J dropped 8; count of bases not matched to a gene: 4. CDR1 and CDR2 from the germline V gene are WNHNN and SYGVQD (reference sequence). The length of the CDR3 is 14 residues. CDR3 loop: CASSEAGGVDIQYF. For the CDR3, the DNA is TGCGCCAGCAGTGAAGCGGGAGGGGTGGACATTCAGTACTTC.

V usage is TRBV30 and J usage is TRBJ1-1, with D perhaps TRBD1 (6 bases). Looked up from germline, CDR1 is GTSNPN and CDR2 is SVGIG (reference sequence). This CDR3 region has 10 residues. CDR3 nucleotides: TGTGCAGGGAACAGGGAAATGGCTTTCTTT. Translating it yields CAGNREMAFF.